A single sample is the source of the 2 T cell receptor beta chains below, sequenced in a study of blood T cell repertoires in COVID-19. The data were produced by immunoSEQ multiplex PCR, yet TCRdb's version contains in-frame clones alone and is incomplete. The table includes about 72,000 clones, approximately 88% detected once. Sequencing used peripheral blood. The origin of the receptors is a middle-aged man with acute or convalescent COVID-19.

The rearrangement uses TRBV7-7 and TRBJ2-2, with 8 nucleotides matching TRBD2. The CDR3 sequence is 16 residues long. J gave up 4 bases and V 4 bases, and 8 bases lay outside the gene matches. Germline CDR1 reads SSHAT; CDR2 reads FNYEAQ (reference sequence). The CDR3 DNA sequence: TGTGCCAGCAGCTCCGGACTAGCCCAGGGCACCGGGGAGCTGTTTTTT. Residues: CASSSGLAQGTGELFF.

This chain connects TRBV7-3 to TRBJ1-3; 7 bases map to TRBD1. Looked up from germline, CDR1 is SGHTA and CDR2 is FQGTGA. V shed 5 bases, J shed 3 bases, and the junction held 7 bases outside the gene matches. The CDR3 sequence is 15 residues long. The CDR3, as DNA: TGTGCCAGCAGCCTTTCAGGGGGTGGTGGAAACACCATATATTTT. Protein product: CASSLSGGGGNTIYF.